The 17 T cell receptor beta chains presented below share a single source sample, sequenced in a study of T cell responses to AZD1222 COVID-19 vaccine. The data were produced by immunoSEQ multiplex PCR, yet TCRdb's version contains in-frame clones alone and is incomplete. This sample carries some 130,000 clones, more than 85% of them seen once, and the ten largest clones take roughly 3.1%. The specimen comprised peripheral blood, sampled on day 0 of AZD1222 vaccination. The source of these receptors is an adult in good health.

V gene TRBV6-6 combines with J gene TRBJ2-7; D might be TRBD1 (5 bases). The CDR3 consists of 14 residues. With 5 bases removed from V and 4 bases from J, the gap between germline ends came to 15 bases. CDR1 and CDR2 (germline): MNHNY, SVGAGI (reference sequence). CDR3 protein: CASSQGYQVYEQYF. CDR3 sequence (DNA): TGTGCCAGCAGTCAGGGATATCAAGTTTACGAGCAGTACTTC.

This chain joins TRBV7-2 and TRBJ1-3; no definite D call. Trimming took off 3 bases at V and 0 bases at J, with 9 bases between the two ends. Germline CDR1 SGHTA, CDR2 FQGNSA. The CDR3 consists of 15 residues. The CDR3 spells CASSFSGSSGNTIYF. CDR3 bases: TGTGCCAGCAGCTTCTCTGGCAGCTCTGGAAACACCATATATTTT.

The chain links TRBV4-1 to TRBJ2-5; a possible D gene is TRBD2 (6 bases). Germline V gives CDR1 MGHRA, CDR2 YSYEKL. CDR3 size: 15 residues. Trimming shortened V by 0 bases and J by 5 bases, and 13 bases separated the two germline ends. In DNA form, the CDR3 reads TGCGCCAGCAGCCAAGACGGGAGAGAGTGGGAGACCCAGTACTTC. This translates into CASSQDGREWETQYF.

V gene TRBV19 combines with J gene TRBJ1-5; no firm D call. Germline CDR1 and CDR2: LNHDA and SQIVND (reference sequence). This CDR3 spans 15 amino acids. Deletions cut 2 bases from V and 2 bases from J, with 10 bases between. CDR3 sequence: CASSIFEDGNQPQHF. CDR3 nucleotides: TGTGCCAGTAGTATATTCGAGGATGGCAATCAGCCCCAGCATTTT.

V is TRBV2 and J is TRBJ2-7; 9 bases agree with TRBD2. The CDR3 contains 17 residues. Germline CDR1 SNHLY, CDR2 FYNNEI. Trimming cost V 1 base and J 4 bases; bases outside gene matches: 11. CDR3 in amino acids: CASSEGIIAGVGYEQYF. The DNA for the CDR3 is TGTGCCAGCAGTGAAGGGATAATAGCGGGAGTCGGATACGAGCAGTACTTC.

The chain couples TRBV9 to TRBJ1-1, with unresolved D. Trimming pared 0 bases from V and 1 base from J, leaving 4 bases between. CDR1 is SGDLS, CDR2 YYNGEE, per germline. This CDR3 has 13 residues. The CDR3 nucleotides read TGTGCCAGCAGCGTAGGACCGAACACTGAAGCTTTCTTT. Translated: CASSVGPNTEAFF.

This chain connects TRBV7-8 to TRBJ2-7; TRBD1 matches at 9 bases. Losses at the gene ends were 5 bases for V and 5 bases for J; bases not matched to a gene: 16. This CDR3 is 17 amino acids long. The V gene's germline CDR1 is SGHVS and CDR2 FQNEAQ. The CDR3 spells CASSPSSTGGKPDEQYF. The CDR3, as DNA: TGTGCCAGCAGCCCCTCTTCGACAGGGGGGAAACCCGACGAGCAGTACTTC.

This sequence joins TRBV28 and TRBJ2-7; D possibly corresponds to TRBD2 (6 bases). V lost 5 bases, J lost 3 bases, and 17 bases lay in between. The CDR3 spans 15 residues. Germline CDR1 reads MDHEN; CDR2 reads SYDVKM. This CDR3 reads CASSPPGTSHYEQYF. As DNA, the CDR3 is TGTGCCAGCAGTCCCCCAGGGACTTCCCACTACGAGCAGTACTTC. The variable domain in full, with the rest retrieved from reference TRBV28 and TRBJ2-7, is DVKVTQSSRYLVKRTGEKVFLECVQDMDHENMFWYRQDPGLGLRLIYFSYDVKMKEKGDIPEGYSVSREKKERFSLILESASTNQTSMYLCASSPPGTSHYEQYFGPGTRLTVT.

The chain carries TRBV3-1 (or the pseudogene TRBV3-2) and TRBJ2-1, with 12 positions matching TRBD2. Germline V CDR1 and CDR2: LGHDT, YNNKEL (reference sequence). This CDR3 contains 17 residues. V was clipped by 3 bases and J by 2 bases; unmatched bases: 5. The CDR3, as DNA: TGTGCCAGCAGCCACCAACTAGCGGGAGGACCCTACAATGAGCAGTTCTTC. Amino acids: CASSHQLAGGPYNEQFF.

The chain uses TRBV5-1 and TRBJ2-1, with D perhaps TRBD2 (5 bases). Germline assignment: CDR1 SGHRS and CDR2 YFSETQ. The CDR3 runs to 13 residues. Trimming took off 4 bases at V and 6 bases at J, with 11 bases between the two ends. DNA for the CDR3: TGCGCCAGCAGCCCACTAGGGTTCAATGAGCAGTTCTTC. Its translation: CASSPLGFNEQFF.

The chain uses TRBV30 and TRBJ2-5; D is unresolved. V was clipped by 2 bases and J by 2 bases, with 9 bases between them. Germline V gives CDR1 GTSNPN, CDR2 SVGIG (reference sequence). CDR3 length: 13 residues. The CDR3 DNA reads TGTGCCTGGAGTCTCCTCATTCAAGAGACCCAGTACTTC. Translation: CAWSLLIQETQYF.

V and J are TRBV5-1 and TRBJ1-5; D gene ambiguous. This CDR3 contains 14 residues. The V gene lost 4 bases and the J gene lost 6 bases, with 14 bases spanning the gap. The germline CDR1 and CDR2 sequences are SGHRS and YFSETQ. The CDR3 DNA reads TGCGCCAGCAGCCCCATACCGGAGGGTCAGCCCCAGCATTTT. It is translated as CASSPIPEGQPQHF.

The rearrangement joins TRBV7-2 to TRBJ2-5; TRBD2 is a possible D gene (5 bases). Germline lookup yields CDR1 SGHTA and CDR2 FQGNSA. Between the trimmed V and J ends, which lost 0 bases and 2 bases, there was a span of 7 bases. This CDR3 is built from 14 residues. The CDR3, as DNA: TGTGCCAGCAGCTTAGCAGGAGGTCAAGAGACCCAGTACTTC. This encodes CASSLAGGQETQYF.

Here the CDR3 reads CASSSGLGPGTQYF. The CDR3 DNA follows: TGTGCCAGCAGCTCAGGACTGGGCCCCGGGACCCAGTACTTC. The rearrangement links TRBV7-3 to TRBJ2-5, with D tentatively TRBD2 (5 bases). Germline values: CDR1 SGHTA, CDR2 FQGTGA. The length of the CDR3 is 14 residues. V was cut by 4 bases and J by 7 bases, with 16 bases left in between.

The rearrangement joins TRBV3-1 (or the pseudogene TRBV3-2) to TRBJ2-5, with D perhaps matching TRBD1 or TRBD2 (5 bases each). This CDR3 contains 15 residues. Trimming took off 2 bases at V and 3 bases at J, with 13 bases between the two ends. Looked up from germline, CDR1 is LGHDT and CDR2 is YNNKEL (reference sequence). For the CDR3, the DNA is TGTGCCAGCAGCCAACGAGGGAGAGGGGAAGAGACCCAGTACTTC. It codes for CASSQRGRGEETQYF.

This chain connects TRBV10-3 to TRBJ1-1; D not resolved. This CDR3 comprises 13 residues. Trimming pared 0 bases from V and 7 bases from J, leaving 9 bases between. Germline CDR1 is ENHRY and CDR2 is SYGVKD. The CDR3 is CAISESRGNEAFF. DNA for the CDR3: TGTGCCATCAGTGAGTCGAGAGGGAATGAAGCTTTCTTT.

V gene TRBV6-2 or TRBV6-3 combines with J gene TRBJ1-1; no reliable D call. The V gene's germline CDR1 is MNHEY and CDR2 SVGEGT. This CDR3 is built from 11 residues. Deletions cut 0 bases from V and 8 bases from J, with 4 bases between. The CDR3 loop reads CASSYSSEAFF. The CDR3 region has the DNA TGTGCCAGCAGTTACTCATCGGAAGCTTTCTTT.